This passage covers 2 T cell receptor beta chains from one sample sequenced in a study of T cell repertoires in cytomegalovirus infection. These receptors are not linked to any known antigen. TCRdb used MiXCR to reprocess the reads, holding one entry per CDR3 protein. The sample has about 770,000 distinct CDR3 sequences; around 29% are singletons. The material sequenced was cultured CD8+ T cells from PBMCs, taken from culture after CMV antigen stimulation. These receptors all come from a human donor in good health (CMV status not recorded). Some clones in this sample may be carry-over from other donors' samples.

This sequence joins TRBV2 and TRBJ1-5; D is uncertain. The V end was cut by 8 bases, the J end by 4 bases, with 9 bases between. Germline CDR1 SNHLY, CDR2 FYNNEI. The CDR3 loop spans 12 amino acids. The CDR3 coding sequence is TGTGCCAGCCTCGGATTAAATCAGCCCCAGCATTTT. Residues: CASLGLNQPQHF.

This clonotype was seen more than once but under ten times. CDR3 amino acids: CATYRVYNEQFF. CDR3 nucleotide sequence: TGTGCCACGTACAGGGTCTACAATGAGCAGTTCTTC. The chain carries TRBV6-8 and TRBJ2-1; D may be TRBD1 (6 bases). This CDR3 spans 12 amino acids. V lost 10 bases and J 3 bases, leaving 10 bases between the germline ends. Germline values: CDR1 MNHGY, CDR2 SAAAGT.